A selection of T cell receptor beta chains follows, all from one sample in a study of blood T cell repertoires in COVID-19. The method was immunoSEQ multiplex PCR; TCRdb's version includes in-frame clones alone and lacks a portion of them. The data hold about 180,000 clones, with more than 75% observed a single time. Sequencing was performed on peripheral blood. The receptors derive from a man in his forties with active or convalescent COVID-19. CDR3s leave out the opening cysteine and the closing phenylalanine or tryptophan.

V gene	J gene	CDR3 protein
TRBV10-3	TRBJ1-5	AISSGDLGNQPQH
TRBV13	TRBJ2-2	ASSSRAVGELF
TRBV7-6	TRBJ2-3	ASSRTSVNTDTQY
TRBV5-1	TRBJ2-2	ASSQAGQSGELF
TRBV6-2/TRBV6-3	TRBJ2-1	ASSPHGTNTYNEQF
TRBV9	TRBJ2-2	ASSVGTRQGTTGELF
TRBV18	TRBJ2-7	ASSSQLAGISYEQY
TRBV3-1/TRBV3-2	TRBJ2-7	ASSPSSRDFYYYEQY
TRBV9	TRBJ2-4	ASSVGQGKNIQY
TRBV13	TRBJ1-4	ASSLRGFTDEKLF
TRBV5-8	TRBJ2-1	ASTKRTGGYYNEQF
TRBV5-1	TRBJ2-1	ASSPTSGGQSYNEQF
TRBV18	TRBJ1-5	ASSPSGQGARGNQPQH
TRBV28	TRBJ1-2	ASTRGQPIN
TRBV11-2	TRBJ1-2	ASSTYQGRVVWRGYT
TRBV4-1	TRBJ1-1	ASSQERRGENTEAF
TRBV5-4	TRBJ2-3	ASSLLAHSGGYTDTQY
TRBV4-3	TRBJ2-7	ASSQGGSYLYEQY
TRBV28	TRBJ2-2	ASSLGTVGNTGELF
TRBV6-2/TRBV6-3	TRBJ1-3	ASSNSLGGGKTGNTIY
TRBV5-4	TRBJ2-4	ASSGGGEWAKNIQY
TRBV27	TRBJ1-5	ASSFGGFGNQPQH
TRBV3-1/TRBV3-2	TRBJ2-2	ASSQVASGGAGTGELF
TRBV27	TRBJ1-4	ASSRTTGEKLF
TRBV5-1	TRBJ2-7	ASSLAAGVDEQY
TRBV29-1	TRBJ1-2	SVIPGGTYGYT